This T cell receptor (beta chain) is from a study of T cell repertoires in ileal Crohn's disease. About the study: From the surgical specimen's inflamed ileum, biopsies were taken as M0. Study results and caveats: Sorted CD8 T cells held more high-frequency clones than CD4.

The length of the CDR3 is 13 residues. Deletions cut 3 bases from V and 6 bases from J, with 8 bases between. Germline-derived CDR1 and CDR2 are SGHTA and FQGNSA. Some clones are missing from TCRdb's copy, which holds only in-frame ones; the method was immunoSEQ multiplex PCR. The profile shows a few thousand clones, roughly 79% of them singletons. With respect to this clone: Its antigen is unknown.

The time point is: inflamed ileum from the surgical specimen. Included were adult ileal or ileocolonic Crohn's patients indicated for ileocolonic resection. The source of this sequence is an adult with Crohn's disease. The sample was ileal tissue. The gene calls are TRBV7-2 and TRBJ1-4; D unresolved. The CDR3 bases are TGTGCCAGCAGCTTCCACCGGGATGAAAAACTGTTTTTT. Residues: CASSFHRDEKLFF.